These T cell receptor beta chains were read from a single sample in a study of blood T cell repertoires in COVID-19. Method: immunoSEQ multiplex PCR; TCRdb's copy keeps in-frame clones and lacks some. The repertoire consists of more than 65,000 clones, with around 76% occurring once and the leading ten covering around 28%. Specimen: peripheral blood. These TCRs come from a woman aged 80 or over with active or convalescent COVID-19. Both conserved end residues are part of each CDR3. Fields, in order: D gene, J gene, clone size, V gene, CDR3 protein, CDR3 DNA. D genes are given only for firm matches. Rows give clone size only sometimes, using once, few, many, or a class for an expanded clone.

>TRBD1|TRBJ2-3|-|TRBV5-6
CASSFRGTGVDTQYF
TGTGCCAGCAGCTTTCGGGGAACAGGGGTAGATACGCAGTATTTT
>TRBD1|TRBJ1-5|-|TRBV5-8
CASSLLSGGPQHF
TGTGCCAGCAGCTTGTTATCAGGGGGACCCCAGCATTTT
>-|TRBJ1-5|-|TRBV12-5
CASGLVGLQNQPQHF
TGTGCTAGTGGTTTGGTTGGACTCCAGAATCAGCCCCAGCATTTT
>TRBD1|TRBJ2-7|-|TRBV4-1
CASSLTRGGVVPVEQYF
TGCGCCAGCAGCCTTACGAGAGGGGGCGTAGTCCCCGTCGAGCAGTACTTC
>-|TRBJ1-6|-|TRBV29-1
CSVEIAGEALHF
TGCAGCGTTGAGATCGCAGGGGAAGCCCTCCACTTT
>TRBD2|TRBJ2-1|-|TRBV6-5
CASSRMTSGGTWFF
TGTGCCAGCAGCCGTATGACTAGCGGGGGGACGTGGTTCTTC
>-|TRBJ2-1|few|TRBV7-2
CASSLGGTVDNEQFF
TGTGCCAGCAGCTTAGGCGGGACTGTTGACAATGAGCAGTTCTTC
>-|TRBJ2-5|few|TRBV7-2
CASSLDGRGRGETQYF
TGTGCCAGCAGCTTAGATGGGCGGGGTAGAGGAGAGACCCAGTACTTC
>TRBD2|TRBJ2-6|many|TRBV4-3
CASSQKGGVGANVLTF
TGCGCCAGCAGCCAAAAGGGAGGGGTCGGGGCCAACGTCCTGACTTTC
>-|TRBJ1-3|-|TRBV5-6
CASSPGQSFSGNTIYF
TGTGCCAGCAGCCCTGGACAGTCTTTCTCTGGAAACACCATATATTTT
>-|TRBJ2-5|-|TRBV4-3
CASSQGQDQETQYF
TGCGCCAGCAGCCAAGGACAGGACCAAGAGACCCAGTACTTC
>-|TRBJ2-7|-|TRBV6-2/TRBV6-3
CASSYRQGGEQYF
TGTGCCAGCAGTTACAGGCAGGGGGGCGAGCAGTACTTC
>-|TRBJ1-5|-|TRBV5-1
CASSLGQNQPQHF
TGCGCCAGCAGCTTGGGACAGAATCAGCCCCAGCATTTT
>TRBD1|TRBJ1-5|-|TRBV7-8
CASSFTTGGAYQPQHF
TGTGCCAGCAGCTTTACCACAGGGGGCGCATATCAGCCCCAGCATTTT
>TRBD2|TRBJ2-2|-|TRBV7-2
CASSGTSGTGELFF
TGTGCCAGCAGCGGGACTAGCGGTACCGGGGAGCTGTTTTTT
>-|TRBJ2-4|-|TRBV12-3/TRBV12-4
CASSLGGRNIQYF
TGTGCCAGCAGTTTGGGAGGAAGAAACATTCAGTACTTC
>-|TRBJ2-3|-|TRBV2
CASSAGLAQYF
TGTGCCAGCAGCGCGGGACTTGCGCAGTATTTT
>TRBD1|TRBJ2-5|-|TRBV5-6
CASSSRQGRGETQYF
TGTGCCAGCAGCTCCCGACAGGGACGTGGGGAGACCCAGTACTTC
>-|TRBJ2-3|-|TRBV6-2/TRBV6-3
CASSSIGGRSTDTQYF
TGTGCCAGCAGTTCCATTGGGGGCCGAAGCACAGATACGCAGTATTTT
>-|TRBJ1-2|few|TRBV12-5
CASAPLGQNYGYTF
TGTGCTAGTGCCCCACTCGGACAGAACTATGGCTACACCTTC
>-|TRBJ1-6|-|TRBV6-5
CATHELYNSPLHF
TGTGCCACCCACGAACTATATAATTCACCCCTCCACTTT
>-|TRBJ1-4|-|TRBV28
CASAGATNEKLFF
TGTGCCAGTGCGGGTGCAACTAATGAAAAACTGTTTTTT
>TRBD2|TRBJ2-6|-|TRBV30
CAWTGGGKSGANVLTF
TGTGCCTGGACGGGAGGGGGGAAATCTGGGGCCAACGTCCTGACTTTC
>TRBD1|TRBJ1-2|-|TRBV27
CASRTGTGLYGYTF
TGTGCCAGCAGAACAGGGACAGGGCTCTATGGCTACACCTTC
>-|TRBJ1-5|-|TRBV4-3
CASSQEVYAGVKGQPQHF
TGCGCCAGCAGCCAAGAGGTTTATGCAGGGGTAAAGGGACAGCCCCAGCATTTT